This T cell receptor (beta chain) is from a study of T cells in Graves' hyperthyroidism and ophthalmopathy. Trimming took off 5 bases at V and 4 bases at J, with 18 bases between the two ends. The CDR3 covers 16 residues. Germline V gives CDR1 WSHSY, CDR2 SAAADI. Amplified TCR beta CDR3 regions came from RNA transcripts. HTBI primers drove first-round RT-PCR of the TCR CDR3. TCRdb ran MiXCR on the multiplex PCR reads and lists one entry per CDR3 protein. Here the sample spans 400,000 to 500,000 distinct CDR3 sequences, approximately 14% being singletons. V is TRBV10-2 and J is TRBJ2-1, with D possibly TRBD2 on 7 matching bases. Source material: blood. The receptor was isolated from a man aged 18-30 years with Graves' ophthalmopathy. The DNA for the CDR3 is TGCGCCAGCAGTTACAGGGAGGCTAGCGGTTACAATGAGCAGTTCTTC. It specifies CASSYREASGYNEQFF.